The 7 T cell receptor beta chains presented below share a single source sample, sequenced in a study of shared clonotypes between healthy human individuals. Method: immunoSEQ multiplex PCR; TCRdb's copy keeps in-frame clones and lacks some. Found here are approximately 1,000,000 clones, approximately 77% of them singletons; the top ten hold about 0.94%. Sequences were obtained from memory CD4+ T cells from PBMCs. This sample's subset: CD45RA-negative fraction. The receptors were gathered from a man younger than 30 in good health. Some clones in this sample may be carry-over from other donors' samples.

The V and J genes are TRBV27 and TRBJ2-4, with TRBD1 as a possible D gene (5 bases). Germline CDR1 reads MNHEY; CDR2 reads SMNVEV (reference sequence). V was pared by 5 bases and J by 0 bases, with 17 bases between. This CDR3 has 17 residues. In DNA form, the CDR3 reads TGTGCCAGCAGTCCGAGGCAGGGTGGAATAGCCAAAAACATTCAGTACTTC. Its translation is CASSPRQGGIAKNIQYF.

The chain combines TRBV28 with TRBJ2-1; 7 bases are a match to TRBD2. CDR3 size: 15 residues. V dropped 7 bases and J dropped 7; count of bases not matched to a gene: 13. Germline V gene data show CDR1 as MDHEN and CDR2 as SYDVKM. The CDR3 here is CASTPSGMGGNEQFF. CDR3 DNA sequence: TGTGCCAGCACCCCCTCTGGGATGGGGGGGAATGAGCAGTTCTTC.

The CDR3 here is CASSDRAGYTF. The CDR3 DNA follows: TGTGCCAGTTCTGACAGGGCTGGCTACACCTTC. The genes are TRBV19 and TRBJ1-2; 7 nucleotides match TRBD1. V was clipped by 8 bases and J by 7 bases; unmatched bases: 4. This CDR3 spans 11 amino acids. The germline CDR1 and CDR2 sequences are LNHDA and SQIVND (reference sequence).

This clone was seen more than once but under ten times. The chain carries TRBV5-1 and TRBJ2-1; no firm D call. Trimming took off 2 bases at V and 7 bases at J, with 10 bases between the two ends. The CDR3 consists of 13 residues. Germline values: CDR1 SGHRS, CDR2 YFSETQ. CDR3 protein: CASSLSWLNEQFF. CDR3 coding DNA: TGCGCCAGCAGCTTATCTTGGCTGAATGAGCAGTTCTTC.

This chain links TRBV6-5 with TRBJ2-7; D unclear. The CDR3 runs 15 residues. V lost 6 bases to trimming and J lost 0 bases, with 15 bases between them. Germline V gene data show CDR1 as MNHEY and CDR2 as SVGAGI. CDR3 DNA sequence: TGTGCCAGCAGGTTGAAACACGGATCCTCCTACGAGCAGTACTTC. Translation gives CASRLKHGSSYEQYF.

This chain connects TRBV11-2 to TRBJ2-3; D gene uncertain. In germline, CDR1 is SGHAT, CDR2 FQNNGV. The CDR3 loop spans 18 amino acids. V shed 1 base and J shed 2 bases, with 19 bases lying between them. The CDR3 nucleotides are TGTGCCAGCAGCTTAGTGACACTCTCCAAGCTTTACACAGATACGCAGTATTTT. Its translation: CASSLVTLSKLYTDTQYF.

V and J are TRBV7-9 and TRBJ1-1; no reliable D call. The CDR3 length is 13 residues. Per the germline V gene, CDR1 is SEHNR and CDR2 is FQNEAQ (reference sequence). Trimming stripped 3 bases from V and 1 base from J, with 6 bases between. CDR3 coding DNA: TGTGCCAGCAGCTTCGACCCGAACACTGAAGCTTTCTTT. Its protein is CASSFDPNTEAFF.